This TCR beta chain was observed in a study of response to subunit inactivated influenza vaccine. Each CDR3 protein is one row after TCRdb ran MiXCR on the RT-PCR reads. This table holds hundreds of thousands of distinct CDR3 sequences, 15% to 18% found once. The CDR3 is 16 residues long. The V end lost 3 bases, the J end lost 0 bases, and 9 bases lay between the germline ends. Germline assignment: CDR1 LGHDT and CDR2 YNNKEL (reference sequence). This clonotype was detected a few times. This receptor was identified in a man aged 45-65 years who received an inactivated influenza vaccine. This sequence joins TRBV3-1 and TRBJ2-6; no firm D call. Here the sequenced sample was PBMCs from blood, taken 12 days after vaccination. The CDR3 sequence is CASSQPVNSGANVLTF. The CDR3 region has the DNA TGTGCCAGCAGCCAGCCCGTAAACTCTGGGGCCAACGTCCTGACTTTC.